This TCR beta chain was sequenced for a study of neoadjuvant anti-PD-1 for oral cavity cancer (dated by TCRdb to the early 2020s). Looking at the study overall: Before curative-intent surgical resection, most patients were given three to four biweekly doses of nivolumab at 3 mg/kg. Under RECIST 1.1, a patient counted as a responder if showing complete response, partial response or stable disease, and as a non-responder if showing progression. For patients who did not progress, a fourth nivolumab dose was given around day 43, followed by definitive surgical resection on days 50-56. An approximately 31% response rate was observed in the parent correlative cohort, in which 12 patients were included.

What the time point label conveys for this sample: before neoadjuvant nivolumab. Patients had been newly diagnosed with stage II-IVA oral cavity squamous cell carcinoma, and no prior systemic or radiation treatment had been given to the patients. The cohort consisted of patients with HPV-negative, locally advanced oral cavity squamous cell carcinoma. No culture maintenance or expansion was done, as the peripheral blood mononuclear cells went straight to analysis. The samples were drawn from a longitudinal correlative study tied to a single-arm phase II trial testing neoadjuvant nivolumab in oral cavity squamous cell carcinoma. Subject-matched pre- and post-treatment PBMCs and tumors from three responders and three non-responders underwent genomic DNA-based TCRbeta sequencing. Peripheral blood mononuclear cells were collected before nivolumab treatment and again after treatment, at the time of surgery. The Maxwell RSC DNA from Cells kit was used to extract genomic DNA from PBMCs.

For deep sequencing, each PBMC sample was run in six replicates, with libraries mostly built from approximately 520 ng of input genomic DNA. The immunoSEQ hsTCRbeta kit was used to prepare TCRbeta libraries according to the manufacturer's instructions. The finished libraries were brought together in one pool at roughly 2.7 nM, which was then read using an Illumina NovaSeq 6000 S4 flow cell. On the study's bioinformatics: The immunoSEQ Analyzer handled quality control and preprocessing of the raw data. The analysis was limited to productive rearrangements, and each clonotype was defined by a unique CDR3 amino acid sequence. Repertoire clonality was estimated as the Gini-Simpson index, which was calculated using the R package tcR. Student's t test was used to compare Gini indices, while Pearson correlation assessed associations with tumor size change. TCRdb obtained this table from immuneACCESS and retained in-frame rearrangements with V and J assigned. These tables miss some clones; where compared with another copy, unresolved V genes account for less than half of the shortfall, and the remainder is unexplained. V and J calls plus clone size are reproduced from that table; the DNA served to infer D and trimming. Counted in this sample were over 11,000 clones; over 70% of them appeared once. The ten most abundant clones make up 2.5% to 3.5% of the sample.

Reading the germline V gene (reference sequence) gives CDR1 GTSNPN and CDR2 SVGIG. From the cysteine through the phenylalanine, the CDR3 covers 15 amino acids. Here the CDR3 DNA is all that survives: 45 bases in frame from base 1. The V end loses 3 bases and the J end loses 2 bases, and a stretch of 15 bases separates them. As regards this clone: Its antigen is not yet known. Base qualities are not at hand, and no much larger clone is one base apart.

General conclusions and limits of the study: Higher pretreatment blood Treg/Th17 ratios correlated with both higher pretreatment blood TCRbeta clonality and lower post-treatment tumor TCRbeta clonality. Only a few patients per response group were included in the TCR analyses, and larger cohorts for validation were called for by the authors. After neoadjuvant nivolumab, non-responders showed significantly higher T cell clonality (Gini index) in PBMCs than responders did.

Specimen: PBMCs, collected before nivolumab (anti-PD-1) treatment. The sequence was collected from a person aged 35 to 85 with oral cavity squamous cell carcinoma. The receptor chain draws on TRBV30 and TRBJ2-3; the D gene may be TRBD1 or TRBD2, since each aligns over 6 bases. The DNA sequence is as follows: TGTGCCTGGAGCCTTGGGGGGCTGGCCACAGATACGCAGTATTTT. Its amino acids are CAWSLGGLATDTQYF.